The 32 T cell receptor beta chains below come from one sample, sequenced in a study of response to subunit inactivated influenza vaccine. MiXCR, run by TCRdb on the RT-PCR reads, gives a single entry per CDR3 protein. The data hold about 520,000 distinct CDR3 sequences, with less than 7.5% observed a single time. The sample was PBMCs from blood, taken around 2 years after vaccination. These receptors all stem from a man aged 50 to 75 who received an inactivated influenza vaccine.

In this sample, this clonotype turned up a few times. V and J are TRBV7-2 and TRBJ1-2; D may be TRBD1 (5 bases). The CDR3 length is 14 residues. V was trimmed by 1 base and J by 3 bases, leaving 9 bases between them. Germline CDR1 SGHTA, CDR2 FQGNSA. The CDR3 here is CASSLGARDYGYTF. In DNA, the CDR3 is TGTGCCAGCAGCTTAGGAGCCAGGGACTATGGCTACACCTTC.

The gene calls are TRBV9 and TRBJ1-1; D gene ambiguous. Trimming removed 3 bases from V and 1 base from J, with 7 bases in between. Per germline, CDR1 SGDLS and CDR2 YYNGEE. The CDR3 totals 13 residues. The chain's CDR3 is CASSAHGNTEAFF. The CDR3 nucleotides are TGTGCCAGCAGCGCACACGGGAACACTGAAGCTTTCTTT.

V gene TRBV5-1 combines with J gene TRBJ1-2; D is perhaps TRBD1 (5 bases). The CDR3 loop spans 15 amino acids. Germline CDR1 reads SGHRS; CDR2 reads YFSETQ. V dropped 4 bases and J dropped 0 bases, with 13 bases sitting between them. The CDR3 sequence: CASSREWGSNYGYTF. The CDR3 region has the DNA TGCGCCAGCAGCCGGGAGTGGGGGTCTAACTATGGCTACACCTTC.

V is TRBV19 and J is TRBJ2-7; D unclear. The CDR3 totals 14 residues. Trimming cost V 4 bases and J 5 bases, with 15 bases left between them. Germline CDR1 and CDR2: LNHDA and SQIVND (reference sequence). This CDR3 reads CASSTSASQNEQYF. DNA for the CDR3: TGTGCCAGTAGTACGTCCGCATCTCAAAACGAGCAGTACTTC.

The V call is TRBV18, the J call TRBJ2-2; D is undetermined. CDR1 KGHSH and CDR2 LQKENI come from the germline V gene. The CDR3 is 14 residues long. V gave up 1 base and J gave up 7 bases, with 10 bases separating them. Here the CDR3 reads CASSPRFAGGELFF. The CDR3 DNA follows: TGTGCCAGCTCACCACGGTTTGCAGGCGGGGAGCTGTTTTTT.

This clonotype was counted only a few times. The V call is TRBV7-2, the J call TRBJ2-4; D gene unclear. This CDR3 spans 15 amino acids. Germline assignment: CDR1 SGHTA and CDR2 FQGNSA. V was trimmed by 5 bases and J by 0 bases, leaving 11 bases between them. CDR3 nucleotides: TGTGCCAGCAGCGGCCAAATGGTAGCCAAAAACATTCAGTACTTC. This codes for CASSGQMVAKNIQYF.

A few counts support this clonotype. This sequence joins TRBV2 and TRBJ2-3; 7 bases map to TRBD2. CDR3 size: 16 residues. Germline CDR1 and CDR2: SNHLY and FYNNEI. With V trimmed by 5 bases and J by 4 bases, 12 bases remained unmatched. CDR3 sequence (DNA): TGTGCCAGCAGTCCCCAGAAGCCGGGGGGAGCAGATACGCAGTATTTT. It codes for CASSPQKPGGADTQYF.

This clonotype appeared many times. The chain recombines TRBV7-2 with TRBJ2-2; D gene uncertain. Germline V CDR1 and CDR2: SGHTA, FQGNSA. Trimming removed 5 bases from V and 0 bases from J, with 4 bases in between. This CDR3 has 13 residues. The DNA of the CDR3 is TGTGCCAGCAGCAAGGCGAACACCGGGGAGCTGTTTTTT. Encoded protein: CASSKANTGELFF.

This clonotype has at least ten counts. The CDR3 DNA follows: TGTGCCAGCAGTGACTCGGCCAGGGGAAGCACAGATACGCAGTATTTT. Residues: CASSDSARGSTDTQYF. The chain uses TRBV6-4 and TRBJ2-3, with D maybe TRBD1 (6 bases). Trimming took off 0 bases at V and 0 bases at J, with 10 bases between the two ends. The CDR3 is 16 amino acids. Germline CDR1 MRHNA, CDR2 SNTAGT.

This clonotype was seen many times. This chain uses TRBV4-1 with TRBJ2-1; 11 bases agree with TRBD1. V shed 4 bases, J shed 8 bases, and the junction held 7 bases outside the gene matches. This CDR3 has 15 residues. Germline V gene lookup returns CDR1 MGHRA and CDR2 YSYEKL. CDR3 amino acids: CASSLGTGGIDEQFF. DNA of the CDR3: TGCGCCAGCAGCCTGGGGACAGGGGGTATAGATGAGCAGTTCTTC.

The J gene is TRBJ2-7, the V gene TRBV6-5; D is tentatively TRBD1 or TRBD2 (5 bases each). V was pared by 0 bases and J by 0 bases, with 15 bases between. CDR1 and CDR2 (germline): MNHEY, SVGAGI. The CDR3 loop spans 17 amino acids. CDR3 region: CASSYSNLAGSSYEQYF. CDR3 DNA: TGTGCCAGCAGTTACTCGAACCTGGCAGGGAGCTCCTACGAGCAGTACTTC.

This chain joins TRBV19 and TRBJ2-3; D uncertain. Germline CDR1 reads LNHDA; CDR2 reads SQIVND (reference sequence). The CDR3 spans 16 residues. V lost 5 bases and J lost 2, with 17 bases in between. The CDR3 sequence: CASSRSTGSLTDTQYF. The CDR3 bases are TGTGCCAGTAGTCGCAGTACCGGGTCTCTCACAGATACGCAGTATTTT.

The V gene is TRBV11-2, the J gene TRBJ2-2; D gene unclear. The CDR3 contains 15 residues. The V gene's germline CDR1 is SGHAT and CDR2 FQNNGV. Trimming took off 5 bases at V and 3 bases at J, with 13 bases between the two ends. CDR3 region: CASSKSGLHTGELFF. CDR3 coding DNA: TGTGCCAGCAGCAAATCCGGGCTTCACACCGGGGAGCTGTTTTTT.

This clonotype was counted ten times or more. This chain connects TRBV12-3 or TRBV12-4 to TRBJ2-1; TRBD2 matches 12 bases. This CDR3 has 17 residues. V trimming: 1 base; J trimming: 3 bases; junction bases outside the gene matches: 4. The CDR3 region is CASSLGLAGVGYNEQFF. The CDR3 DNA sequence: TGTGCCAGCAGTTTAGGACTAGCGGGAGTTGGCTACAATGAGCAGTTCTTC.

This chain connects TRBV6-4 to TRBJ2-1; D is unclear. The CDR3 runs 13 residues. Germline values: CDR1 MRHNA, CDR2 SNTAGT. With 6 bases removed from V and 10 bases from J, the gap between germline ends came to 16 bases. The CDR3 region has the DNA TGTGCCAGCAGCCATAGCCCGGCAGCGGAGCAGTTCTTC. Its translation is CASSHSPAAEQFF.

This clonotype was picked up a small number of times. Here the CDR3 DNA reads TGTGCCAGCCAGCGGGTTTCGTCCTACGAGCAGTACTTC. This codes for CASQRVSSYEQYF. The genes are TRBV12-3 or TRBV12-4 and TRBJ2-7, with a weak D call TRBD2 (6 bases). Trimming removed 8 bases from V and 1 base from J, with 12 bases in between. This CDR3 has 13 residues.

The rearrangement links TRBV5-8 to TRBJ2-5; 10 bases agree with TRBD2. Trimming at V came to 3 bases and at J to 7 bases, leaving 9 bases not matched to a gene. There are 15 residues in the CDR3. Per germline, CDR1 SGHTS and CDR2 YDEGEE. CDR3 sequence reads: CASSYQRGGLGTQYF. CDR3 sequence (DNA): TGTGCCAGCAGCTATCAGCGGGGGGGCTTGGGGACCCAGTACTTC.

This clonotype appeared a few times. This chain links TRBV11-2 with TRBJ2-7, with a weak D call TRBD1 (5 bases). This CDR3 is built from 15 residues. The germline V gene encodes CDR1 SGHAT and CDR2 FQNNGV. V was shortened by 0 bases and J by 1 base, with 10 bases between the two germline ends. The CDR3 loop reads CASSLDSGRSYEQYF. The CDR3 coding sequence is TGTGCCAGCAGCTTAGATTCAGGGCGGTCCTACGAGCAGTACTTC.

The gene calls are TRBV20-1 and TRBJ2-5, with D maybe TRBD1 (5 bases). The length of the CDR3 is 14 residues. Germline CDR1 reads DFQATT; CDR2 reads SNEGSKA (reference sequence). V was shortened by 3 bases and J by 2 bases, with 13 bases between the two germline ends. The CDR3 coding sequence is TGCAGTGCTAGTTATAGCAGGGATCAAGAGACCCAGTACTTC. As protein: CSASYSRDQETQYF.

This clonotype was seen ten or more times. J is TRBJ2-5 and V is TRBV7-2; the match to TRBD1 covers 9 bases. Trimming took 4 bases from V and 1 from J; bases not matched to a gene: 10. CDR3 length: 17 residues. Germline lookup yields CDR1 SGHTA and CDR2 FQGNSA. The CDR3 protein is CASSSGQGVWGQETQYF. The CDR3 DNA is TGTGCCAGCAGCTCGGGACAGGGAGTATGGGGCCAAGAGACCCAGTACTTC. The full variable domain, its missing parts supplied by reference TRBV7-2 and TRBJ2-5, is GAGVSQSPSNKVTEKGKDVELRCDPISGHTALYWYRQSLGQGLEFLIYFQGNSAPDKSGLPSDRFSAERTGGSVSTLTIQRTQQEDSAVYLCASSSGQGVWGQETQYFGPGTRLLVL.

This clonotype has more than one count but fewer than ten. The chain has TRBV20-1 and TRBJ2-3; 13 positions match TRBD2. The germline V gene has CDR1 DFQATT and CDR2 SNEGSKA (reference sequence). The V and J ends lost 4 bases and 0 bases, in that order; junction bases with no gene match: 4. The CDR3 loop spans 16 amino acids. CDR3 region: CSATGLAGTSTDTQYF. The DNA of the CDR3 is TGCAGTGCTACGGGACTAGCGGGAACGAGCACAGATACGCAGTATTTT.

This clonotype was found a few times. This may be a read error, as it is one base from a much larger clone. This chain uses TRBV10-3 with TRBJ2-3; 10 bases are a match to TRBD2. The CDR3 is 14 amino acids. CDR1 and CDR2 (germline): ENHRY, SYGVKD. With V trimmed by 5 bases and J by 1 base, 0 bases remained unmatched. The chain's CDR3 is CAISTSGGTDTQYF. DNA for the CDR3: TGTGCCATCAGTACTAGCGGGGGCACAGATACGCAGTATTTT.

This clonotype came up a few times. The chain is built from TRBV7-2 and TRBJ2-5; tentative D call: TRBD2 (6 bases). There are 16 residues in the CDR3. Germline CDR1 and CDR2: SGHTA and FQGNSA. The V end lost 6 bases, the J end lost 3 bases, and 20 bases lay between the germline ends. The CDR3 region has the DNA TGTGCCAGCAGGGAGTGGCTGGGCGGGAATAAAGAGACCCAGTACTTC. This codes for CASREWLGGNKETQYF.

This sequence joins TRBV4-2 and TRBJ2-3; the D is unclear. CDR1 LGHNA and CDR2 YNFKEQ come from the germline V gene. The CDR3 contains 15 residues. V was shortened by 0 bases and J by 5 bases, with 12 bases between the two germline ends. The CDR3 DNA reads TGTGCCAGCAGCCAAGACCCCAGATCTAGAGATACGCAGTATTTT. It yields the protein CASSQDPRSRDTQYF.

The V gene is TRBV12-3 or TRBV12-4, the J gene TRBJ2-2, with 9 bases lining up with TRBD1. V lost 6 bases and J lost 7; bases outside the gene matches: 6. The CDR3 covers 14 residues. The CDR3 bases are TGTGCCAGCAGACAAACAGGGGGCGGCGGGGAGCTGTTTTTT. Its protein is CASRQTGGGGELFF.

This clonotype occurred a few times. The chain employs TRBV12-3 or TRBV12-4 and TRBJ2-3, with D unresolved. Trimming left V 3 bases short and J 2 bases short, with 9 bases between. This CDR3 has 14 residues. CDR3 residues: CASSLRLSTDTQYF. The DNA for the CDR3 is TGTGCCAGCAGTTTGCGGCTATCCACAGATACGCAGTATTTT.

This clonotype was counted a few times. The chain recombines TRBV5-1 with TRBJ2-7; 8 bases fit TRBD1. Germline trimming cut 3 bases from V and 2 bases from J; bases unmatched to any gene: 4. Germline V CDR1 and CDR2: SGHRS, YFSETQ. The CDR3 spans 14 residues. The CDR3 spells CASSSGQVAYEQYF. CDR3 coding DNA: TGCGCCAGCAGCTCGGGACAGGTGGCCTACGAGCAGTACTTC.

The CDR3 here is CATSRDRLAGETQYF. The CDR3 nucleotides read TGTGCCACCAGCAGAGACAGGCTAGCGGGAGAGACCCAGTACTTC. V is TRBV15 and J is TRBJ2-5, with 8 bases aligning to TRBD2. The V gene end was trimmed by 0 bases and the J gene end by 4 bases; junction bases not matched to a gene: 4. The CDR3 length is 15 residues. CDR1 LNHNV and CDR2 YYDKDF come from the germline V gene (reference sequence).

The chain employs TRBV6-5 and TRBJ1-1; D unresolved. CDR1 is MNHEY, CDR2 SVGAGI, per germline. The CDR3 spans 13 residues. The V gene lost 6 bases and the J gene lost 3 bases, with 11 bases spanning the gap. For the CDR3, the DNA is TGTGCCAGCAGAAACTCCCGGGACACTGAAGCTTTCTTT. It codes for CASRNSRDTEAFF.

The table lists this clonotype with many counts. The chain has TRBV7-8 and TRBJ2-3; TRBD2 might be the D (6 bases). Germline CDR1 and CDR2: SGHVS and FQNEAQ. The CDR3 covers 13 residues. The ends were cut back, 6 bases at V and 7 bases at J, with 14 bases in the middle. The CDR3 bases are TGTGCCAGCAGTCCCGGACTATTCAATACGCAGTATTTT. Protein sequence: CASSPGLFNTQYF.

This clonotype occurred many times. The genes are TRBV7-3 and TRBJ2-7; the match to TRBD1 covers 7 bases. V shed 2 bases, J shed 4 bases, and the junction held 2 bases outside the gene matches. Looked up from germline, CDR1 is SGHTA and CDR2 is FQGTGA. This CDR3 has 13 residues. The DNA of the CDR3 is TGTGCCAGCAGCTTAGGGACAGAATACGAGCAGTACTTC. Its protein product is CASSLGTEYEQYF. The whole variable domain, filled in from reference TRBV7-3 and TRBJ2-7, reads GAGVSQTPSNKVTEKGKYVELRCDPISGHTALYWYRQSLGQGPEFLIYFQGTGAADDSGLPNDRFFAVRPEGSVSTLKIQRTERGDSAVYLCASSLGTEYEQYFGPGTRLTVT.

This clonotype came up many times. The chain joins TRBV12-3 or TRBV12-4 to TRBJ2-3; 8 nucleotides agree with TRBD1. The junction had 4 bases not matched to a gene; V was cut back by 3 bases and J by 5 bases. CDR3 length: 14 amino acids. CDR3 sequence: CASSFQGAGDTQYF. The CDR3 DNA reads TGTGCCAGCAGTTTTCAGGGGGCTGGAGATACGCAGTATTTT.